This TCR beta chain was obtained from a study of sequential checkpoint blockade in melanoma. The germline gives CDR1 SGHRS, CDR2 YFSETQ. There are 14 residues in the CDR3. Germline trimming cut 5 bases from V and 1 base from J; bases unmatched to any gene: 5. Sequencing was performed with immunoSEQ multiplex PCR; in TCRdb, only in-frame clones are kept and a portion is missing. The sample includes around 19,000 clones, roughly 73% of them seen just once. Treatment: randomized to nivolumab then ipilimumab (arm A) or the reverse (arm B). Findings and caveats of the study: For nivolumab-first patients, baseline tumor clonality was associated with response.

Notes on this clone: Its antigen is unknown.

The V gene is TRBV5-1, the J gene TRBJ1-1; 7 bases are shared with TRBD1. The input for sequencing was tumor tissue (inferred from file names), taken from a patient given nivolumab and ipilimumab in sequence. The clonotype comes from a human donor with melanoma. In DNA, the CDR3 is TGCGCCAGCAGAACGAGACAGGGGAACACTGAAGCTTTCTTT. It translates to CASRTRQGNTEAFF.